This T cell receptor (beta chain) was identified in a study of blood T cell repertoires in COVID-19. Study-wide context: Spain, Italy and the United States supplied samples that represented acute and convalescent COVID-19. Nucleic acid was either cDNA or gDNA, and it came from T cells, B-cell-depleted T cells, or PBMCs.

Per the germline V gene, CDR1 is LGHDT and CDR2 is YNNKEL (reference sequence). This CDR3 comprises 16 residues. V shed 2 bases, J shed 4 bases, and the junction held 7 bases outside the gene matches. Under the authors' procedure: By means of reference gene primer amplification, nucleated cell counts were estimated. Produced via immunoSEQ multiplex PCR; TCRdb's table is partial and in-frame only. That table is the source of V, J and clone size, and D and trimming were worked out from the DNA. The sample includes tens of thousands of clones, 90% to 95% seen only once; the top ten take 4% to 5.5%. The chain carries TRBV3-1 (or the pseudogene TRBV3-2) and TRBJ1-3; 8 nucleotides line up with TRBD1. This receptor was identified in a human donor with active COVID-19. The donor label of this sample is uncertain. The sample taken for sequencing was peripheral blood. The CDR3: CASSQQTGVSGNTIYF. The CDR3 nucleotides read TGTGCCAGCAGCCAACAGACAGGGGTATCCGGAAACACCATATATTTT.